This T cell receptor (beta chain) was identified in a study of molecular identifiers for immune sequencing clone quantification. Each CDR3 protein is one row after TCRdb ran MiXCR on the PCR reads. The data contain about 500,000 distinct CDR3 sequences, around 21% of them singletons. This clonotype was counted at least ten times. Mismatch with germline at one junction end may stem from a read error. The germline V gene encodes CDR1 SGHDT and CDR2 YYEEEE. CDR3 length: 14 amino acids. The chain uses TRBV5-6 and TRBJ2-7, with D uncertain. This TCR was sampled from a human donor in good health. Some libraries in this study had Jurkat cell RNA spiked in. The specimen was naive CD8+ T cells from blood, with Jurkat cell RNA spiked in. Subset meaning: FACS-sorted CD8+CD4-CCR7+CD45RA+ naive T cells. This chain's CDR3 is CASSLGGSSYEQYF. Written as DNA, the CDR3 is TGCGCCAGCAGCTTGGGTGGCAGCTCCTACGAGCAGTACTTC.